These 8 T cell receptor beta chains were all obtained from the same sample, sequenced in a study of blood T cell repertoires in COVID-19. The data were produced by immunoSEQ multiplex PCR, yet TCRdb's version contains in-frame clones alone and is incomplete. Among more than 150,000 clones listed, about 72% were seen once. Material for sequencing was PBMCs or T cells enriched from blood (not recorded which). The origin of the receptors is a woman aged 45-65 years who had recovered from COVID-19.

CDR3 nucleotide sequence: TGTGCCAGCAGCTTGGACAGGACTAATGAAAAACTGTTTTTT. Translation gives CASSLDRTNEKLFF. The chain uses TRBV5-5 and TRBJ1-4; a weak D match, TRBD1 (5 bases). This CDR3 region has 14 residues. The V gene lost 0 bases and the J gene lost 2 bases, with 5 bases spanning the gap. Germline V gives CDR1 SGHKS, CDR2 YYEKEE (reference sequence).

This chain links TRBV5-1 with TRBJ2-3; D not certain. The germline CDR1 and CDR2 sequences are SGHRS and YFSETQ. The V and J ends lost 0 bases and 3 bases respectively, with 8 bases between them. This CDR3 has 14 residues. The CDR3 loop reads CASSLAGSTDTQYF. CDR3 DNA: TGCGCCAGCAGCTTGGCCGGGTCGACAGATACGCAGTATTTT.

The table lists this clone with a few counts. The chain employs TRBV7-2 and TRBJ2-3; TRBD2 is a possible D gene (5 bases). V lost 1 base, J lost 3 bases, and 17 bases lay in between. CDR3 length: 17 residues. Germline-derived CDR1 and CDR2 are SGHTA and FQGNSA. CDR3 in DNA: TGTGCCAGCAGCTTAGTAGTCTCGGACTGGAGTACAGATACGCAGTATTTT. This gives the protein CASSLVVSDWSTDTQYF.

The CDR3 nucleotides are TGTGCCAGTAGGAAAGGGACAGGGGACGAGCAGTACTTC. Protein sequence: CASRKGTGDEQYF. This chain joins TRBV19 and TRBJ2-7; TRBD1 matches 10 bases. Germline V gene sequence: CDR1 LNHDA, CDR2 SQIVND (reference sequence). J lost 5 bases, V lost 6 bases, and 4 bases had no gene match. This CDR3 has 13 residues.

This chain connects TRBV7-2 to TRBJ2-3; 11 bases are shared with TRBD2. There are 18 residues in the CDR3. CDR1 is SGHTA and CDR2 is FQGNSA in the germline V gene. V shed 5 bases and J 0 bases; nucleotides not matched to a gene: 10. CDR3 bases: TGTGCCAGCAGCACCGGGGTACTAGCGGGGGTTAGCACAGATACGCAGTATTTT. The encoded protein is CASSTGVLAGVSTDTQYF.

This clone appeared once. V and J are TRBV7-2 and TRBJ1-1; D is unresolved. Germline values: CDR1 SGHTA, CDR2 FQGNSA. The CDR3 is made up of 12 amino acids. Trimming cost V 7 bases and J 5 bases, with 11 bases left between them. The CDR3 protein is CASIAGWTEAFF. DNA of the CDR3: TGTGCCAGCATCGCGGGATGGACTGAAGCTTTCTTT.

The chain's CDR3 is CASYLTGSDTQYF. The DNA of the CDR3 is TGTGCCAGCTACCTGACGGGGTCAGATACGCAGTATTTT. The genes are TRBV5-4 and TRBJ2-3; D possibly corresponds to TRBD2 (5 bases). The germline gives CDR1 SGHNT, CDR2 YYREEE (reference sequence). V was shortened by 7 bases and J by 4 bases, with 13 bases between the two germline ends. This CDR3 comprises 13 residues.

The chain is built from TRBV2 and TRBJ1-2, with 7 bases matching TRBD1. Germline CDR1 is SNHLY and CDR2 is FYNNEI. The CDR3 length is 13 residues. V shed 5 bases, J shed 5 bases, and the junction held 5 bases outside the gene matches. CDR3 coding DNA: TGTGCCAGCAGTACAGGGGCACGGTATGGCTACACCTTC. Amino acid sequence: CASSTGARYGYTF. Together with reference TRBV2 and TRBJ1-2, the CDR3 gives the full variable domain: EPEVTQTPSHQVTQMGQEVILRCVPISNHLYFYWYRQILGQKVEFLVSFYNNEISEKSEIFDDQFSVERPDGSNFTLKIRSTKLEDSAMYFCASSTGARYGYTFGSGTRLTVV.